This passage covers 29 T cell receptor beta chains from one sample sequenced in a study of tissue T cells after allogeneic stem cell transplantation. The data were produced by immunoSEQ multiplex PCR, yet TCRdb's version contains in-frame clones alone and is incomplete. The sample includes 20,000 to 30,000 clones, roughly 89% of them seen just once. The specimen was blood, collected before transplantation. Source of these receptors: a male donor aged 60 or over who later had graft-versus-host disease after an allogeneic stem cell transplant.

The V gene is TRBV12-3 or TRBV12-4, the J gene TRBJ1-1, with a possible D match to TRBD1 (5 bases). This CDR3 comprises 13 residues. V was shortened by 7 bases and J by 7 bases, with 16 bases between the two germline ends. This chain's CDR3 is CASTGVPGDEAFF. The CDR3 bases are TGTGCCAGCACCGGAGTCCCGGGGGATGAAGCTTTCTTT.

The chain carries TRBV21-1 and TRBJ2-3. TRBV21-1 is termed a pseudogene. The CDR3 runs to 10 residues. The chain's CDR3 is CASSGDTQYF. CDR3 nucleotides: TGTGCCAGCAGTGGAGATACGCAGTATTTT.

This clone has only one observation. This rearrangement joins TRBV5-1 to TRBJ1-6; no firm D call. Trimming removed 6 bases at V and 5 bases at J, with 15 bases between. This CDR3 region has 15 residues. Germline loops: CDR1 SGHRS, CDR2 YFSETQ. CDR3 residues: CASMAGSPNNSPLHF. DNA of the CDR3: TGCGCCAGCATGGCAGGCAGCCCTAATAATTCACCCCTCCACTTT. The variable domain in full, completed from reference TRBV5-1 and TRBJ1-6, reads KAGVTQTPRYLIKTRGQQVTLSCSPISGHRSVSWYQQTPGQGLQFLFEYFSETQRNKGNFPGRFSGRQFSNSRSEMNVSTLELGDSALYLCASMAGSPNNSPLHFGNGTRLTVT.

V is TRBV6-5 and J is TRBJ2-7; TRBD2 matches at 9 bases. J gave up 3 bases and V 6 bases, and 9 bases lay outside the gene matches. The CDR3 length is 15 residues. Germline loops: CDR1 MNHEY, CDR2 SVGAGI. CDR3 in amino acids: CASSNSGSGIYEQYF. CDR3 sequence (DNA): TGTGCCAGCAGCAATAGCGGGAGCGGTATCTACGAGCAGTACTTC.

This chain links TRBV2 with TRBJ1-1; weak D call: TRBD1 (6 bases). This CDR3 has 14 amino acids. V was shortened by 5 bases and J by 1 base, with 11 bases between the two germline ends. CDR1 and CDR2 from the germline V gene are SNHLY and FYNNEI. CDR3 DNA sequence: TGTGCCAGCAGTCCAGGGGAGGCGAACACTGAAGCTTTCTTT. It encodes CASSPGEANTEAFF.

This clone has a single count. The chain joins TRBV7-2 to TRBJ2-7; 8 bases map to TRBD1. Germline V gives CDR1 SGHTA, CDR2 FQGNSA. The CDR3 covers 15 residues. The J segment lost 4 bases and the V segment lost 0 bases, leaving 5 bases of the junction unmatched. The CDR3 region is CASSLAAGGGYEQYF. DNA for the CDR3: TGTGCCAGCAGCTTAGCGGCAGGGGGCGGGTACGAGCAGTACTTC.

The V and J genes are TRBV2 and TRBJ2-7; D call uncertain. The CDR3 is 13 amino acids. The germline V gene encodes CDR1 SNHLY and CDR2 FYNNEI. The ends were cut back, 2 bases at V and 5 bases at J, with 10 bases in the middle. The CDR3 DNA follows: TGTGCCAGCAGTGAAACTGGGGATCACGAGCAGTACTTC. It specifies CASSETGDHEQYF.

The rearrangement uses TRBV6-2 or TRBV6-3 and TRBJ2-5; perhaps TRBD2 as D (6 bases). The V end was cut by 2 bases, the J end by 3 bases, with 22 bases between. There are 18 residues in the CDR3. Germline loops: CDR1 MNHEY, CDR2 SVGEGT. CDR3 DNA: TGTGCCAGCAGTTACATCCCTAGCGACAACAGAAAAAAAGAGACCCAGTACTTC. Its translation: CASSYIPSDNRKKETQYF.

This chain connects TRBV5-1 to TRBJ1-1; D not certain. This CDR3 is built from 14 residues. The V end lost 4 bases, the J end lost 2 bases, and 12 bases lay between the germline ends. Germline V gene lookup returns CDR1 SGHRS and CDR2 YFSETQ. The CDR3 protein is CASSPGWANTEAFF. The CDR3 region has the DNA TGCGCCAGCAGCCCCGGGTGGGCAAACACTGAAGCTTTCTTT.

This chain joins TRBV5-1 and TRBJ1-2; no clear D gene. The CDR3 is 14 residues long. In germline, CDR1 is SGHRS, CDR2 YFSETQ. Trimming took off 2 bases at V and 8 bases at J, with 16 bases between the two ends. The CDR3 bases are TGCGCCAGCAGCTTTGCCAACCGGGGAGCCGGCTACACCTTC. Its translation: CASSFANRGAGYTF.

This sequence joins TRBV12-3 or TRBV12-4 and TRBJ1-2, with TRBD1 as a possible D gene (5 bases). V gave up 6 bases and J gave up 4 bases, with 12 bases separating them. There are 13 residues in the CDR3. DNA for the CDR3: TGTGCCAGCAGGCTCGGGACGGGCTATGGCTACACCTTC. Protein sequence: CASRLGTGYGYTF.

The chain has TRBV15 and TRBJ1-4, with TRBD1 matching 8 bases. Trimming at V came to 4 bases and at J to 8 bases, leaving 9 bases not matched to a gene. The CDR3 spans 15 residues. CDR1 LNHNV and CDR2 YYDKDF come from the germline V gene (reference sequence). This chain's CDR3 is CATSTRTGPAEKLFF. CDR3 coding DNA: TGTGCCACCAGCACACGGACAGGGCCTGCGGAAAAACTGTTTTTT.

The chain joins TRBV28 to TRBJ1-1; D may be TRBD1 (6 bases). CDR1 is MDHEN, CDR2 SYDVKM, per germline. Deletions cut 2 bases from V and 0 bases from J, with 16 bases between. The CDR3 length is 17 residues. CDR3 protein: CASSLAGQTLMNTEAFF. The CDR3 DNA sequence: TGTGCCAGCAGTTTAGCAGGACAGACCCTCATGAACACTGAAGCTTTCTTT.

The DNA of the CDR3 is TGTGCCAGTAGTATAGCCCTACAGGGGAATTACGGAAACACCATATATTTT. Protein product: CASSIALQGNYGNTIYF. The genes are TRBV19 and TRBJ1-3, with TRBD1 identical over 7 bases. CDR3 length equals 17 residues. CDR1 is LNHDA, CDR2 SQIVND, per germline (reference sequence). The V gene end was trimmed by 1 base and the J gene end by 4 bases; junction bases not matched to a gene: 10.

The chain combines TRBV3-1 (or the pseudogene TRBV3-2) with TRBJ1-1; D unresolved. Trimming shortened V by 1 base and J by 0 bases, and 3 bases separated the two germline ends. The CDR3 spans 13 residues. Germline V gene sequence: CDR1 LGHDT, CDR2 YNNKEL (reference sequence). CDR3 in DNA: TGTGCCAGCAGCCAAGCATTGAACACTGAAGCTTTCTTT. Its protein is CASSQALNTEAFF.

The rearrangement links TRBV10-2 to TRBJ1-5; D ambiguous. The CDR3 sequence is 12 residues long. V gave up 2 bases and J gave up 9 bases, with 8 bases separating them. Germline CDR1 WSHSY, CDR2 SAAADI. CDR3 DNA sequence: TGCGCCAGCAGTGAGATTGATGCGCCCCAGCATTTT. It translates to CASSEIDAPQHF.

This clone was detected a few times. V gene TRBV11-2 combines with J gene TRBJ1-5; D gene ambiguous. CDR1 and CDR2 (germline): SGHAT, FQNNGV. V gave up 1 base and J gave up 5 bases, with 12 bases separating them. CDR3 length: 15 residues. Here the CDR3 DNA reads TGTGCCAGCAGCTTAGCTGGTAGGGCCTATCAGCCCCAGCATTTT. Its translation is CASSLAGRAYQPQHF. Combining the CDR3 with reference TRBV11-2 and TRBJ1-5 gives the whole variable domain EAGVAQSPRYKIIEKRQSVAFWCNPISGHATLYWYQQILGQGPKLLIQFQNNGVVDDSQLPKDRFSAERLKGVDSTLKIQPAKLEDSAVYLCASSLAGRAYQPQHFGDGTRLSIL.

The CDR3 protein is CASGPILNSQYF. CDR3 nucleotides: TGTGCTAGTGGTCCGATCCTTAATTCGCAGTATTTT. V and J are TRBV12-5 and TRBJ2-3; D is ambiguous. The CDR3 is 12 amino acids. Germline loops: CDR1 LGHNT, CDR2 FRNRAP. V lost 5 bases to trimming and J lost 10 bases, with 13 bases between them.

This rearrangement joins TRBV4-2 to TRBJ2-7; 7 bases are shared with TRBD2. The CDR3 is 16 amino acids. Germline V gives CDR1 LGHNA, CDR2 YNFKEQ. Trimming removed 0 bases from V and 6 bases from J; junction bases left unmatched: 11. DNA of the CDR3: TGTGCCAGCAGCCAAGAACCAGCAGCGGGACCCCCCGAGCAGTACTTC. This encodes CASSQEPAAGPPEQYF.

V usage is TRBV9 and J usage is TRBJ2-3, with TRBD2 matching 7 bases. Germline CDR1 reads SGDLS; CDR2 reads YYNGEE. This CDR3 has 15 amino acids. Trimming took 0 bases from V and 8 from J; bases not matched to a gene: 9. CDR3 amino acids: CASSVDSSRGTTQYF. The CDR3 nucleotides are TGTGCCAGCAGCGTAGATAGCTCGCGGGGGACTACGCAGTATTTT.

The chain carries TRBV9 and TRBJ2-1; D is unresolved. This CDR3 has 13 residues. The germline gives CDR1 SGDLS, CDR2 YYNGEE. Between the trimmed V and J ends, which lost 5 bases and 8 bases, there was a span of 14 bases. CDR3 DNA sequence: TGTGCCAGCAGTAATAGGCTACGGCATGAGCAGTTCTTC. This sequence encodes CASSNRLRHEQFF.

CDR3 nucleotide sequence: TGTGCCAGCAGCCGAAAAGCGGGAGAGCCGAACACCGGGGAGCTGTTTTTT. Encoded protein: CASSRKAGEPNTGELFF. The chain recombines TRBV11-3 with TRBJ2-2; 8 nucleotides align to TRBD2. Germline-derived CDR1 and CDR2 are SGHNT and YENEEA. The CDR3 is 17 residues long. The ends lost 5 bases at V and 0 bases at J; junction bases unmatched: 8.

This rearrangement joins TRBV29-1 to TRBJ2-5, with D perhaps being TRBD1 or TRBD2 (6 bases each). This CDR3 contains 13 residues. Trimming left V 6 bases short and J 5 bases short, with 16 bases between. CDR1 and CDR2 (germline): SQVTM, ANQGSEA. CDR3: CSVAKGGGETQYF. The CDR3, as DNA: TGCAGCGTCGCTAAGGGGGGTGGGGAGACCCAGTACTTC.

The chain joins TRBV11-2 to TRBJ2-3; TRBD2 might be the D (6 bases). This CDR3 contains 13 residues. The V end lost 8 bases, the J end lost 2 bases, and 11 bases lay between the germline ends. Germline CDR1 and CDR2: SGHAT and FQNNGV. The CDR3 loop is CASGGTNTDTQYF. For the CDR3, the DNA is TGTGCCAGCGGGGGGACCAACACAGATACGCAGTATTTT.

CDR3 in amino acids: CASRKEVKGVRTQYF. The DNA for the CDR3 is TGCGCCAGCAGAAAGGAGGTGAAAGGGGTTCGGACCCAGTACTTC. This chain joins TRBV4-1 and TRBJ2-5, with D perhaps given as TRBD1 or TRBD2 (5 bases each). This CDR3 has 15 amino acids. The V gene's germline CDR1 is MGHRA and CDR2 YSYEKL. The ends were cut back, 6 bases at V and 7 bases at J, with 21 bases in the middle.

The chain carries TRBV27 and TRBJ2-5, with TRBD2 matching over 7 bases. With V trimmed by 3 bases and J by 5 bases, 6 bases remained unmatched. From germline, CDR1 is MNHEY and CDR2 SMNVEV (reference sequence). The CDR3 runs to 14 residues. The CDR3 protein is CASSLRRGVETQYF. Here the CDR3 DNA reads TGTGCCAGCAGTTTGAGACGGGGGGTCGAGACCCAGTACTTC.

CDR3 nucleotides: TGTGCCACCAGCAGAATATCACAGGGGATCAGGTACTTC. It encodes CATSRISQGIRYF. This chain joins TRBV15 and TRBJ2-7, with 7 bases fitting TRBD1. Germline V gene data show CDR1 as LNHNV and CDR2 as YYDKDF (reference sequence). The CDR3 runs to 13 residues. After removal of 2 bases from V and 12 bases from J, the junction contained 10 bases not matched to a gene.

Only one count was recorded for this clone. The chain recombines TRBV4-1 with TRBJ2-3, with 7 positions matching TRBD2. The CDR3 is 16 residues long. Per the germline V gene, CDR1 is MGHRA and CDR2 is YSYEKL. V lost 0 bases and J lost 1; bases outside the gene matches: 4. CDR3 nucleotides: TGCGCCAGCAGCCAAGAGCCCAGCGGGGGCACAGATACGCAGTATTTT. Encoded protein: CASSQEPSGGTDTQYF.

This sequence joins TRBV6-1 and TRBJ1-4, with 8 bases lining up with TRBD1. Trimming took 4 bases from V and 8 from J; bases not matched to a gene: 18. The CDR3 extends over 18 amino acids. CDR1 is MNHNS, CDR2 SASEGT, per germline. The CDR3 region is CASSGNDRGGSYGEKLFF. Written as DNA, the CDR3 is TGTGCCAGCAGTGGGAACGACAGGGGAGGGAGTTACGGCGAAAAACTGTTTTTT.